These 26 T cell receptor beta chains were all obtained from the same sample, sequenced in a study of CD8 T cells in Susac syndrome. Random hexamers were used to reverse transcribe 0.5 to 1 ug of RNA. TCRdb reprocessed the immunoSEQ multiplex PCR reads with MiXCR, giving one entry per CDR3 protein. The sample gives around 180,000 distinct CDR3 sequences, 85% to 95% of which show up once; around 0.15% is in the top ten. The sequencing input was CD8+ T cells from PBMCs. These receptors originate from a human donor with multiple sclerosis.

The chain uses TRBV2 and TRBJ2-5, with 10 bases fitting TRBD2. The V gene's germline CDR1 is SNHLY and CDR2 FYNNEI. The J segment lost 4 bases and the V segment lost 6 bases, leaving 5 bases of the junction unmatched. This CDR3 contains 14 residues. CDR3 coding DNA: TGTGCCAGCAGAACTAGCGGGATTGCAGAGACCCAGTACTTC. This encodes CASRTSGIAETQYF.

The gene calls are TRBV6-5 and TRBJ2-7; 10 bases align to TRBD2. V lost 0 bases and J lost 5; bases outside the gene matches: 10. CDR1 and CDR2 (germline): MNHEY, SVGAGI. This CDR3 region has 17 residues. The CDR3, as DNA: TGTGCCAGCAGTTACTCGAAGCTAGCGGGAGCGCTCCACGAGCAGTACTTC. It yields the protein CASSYSKLAGALHEQYF.

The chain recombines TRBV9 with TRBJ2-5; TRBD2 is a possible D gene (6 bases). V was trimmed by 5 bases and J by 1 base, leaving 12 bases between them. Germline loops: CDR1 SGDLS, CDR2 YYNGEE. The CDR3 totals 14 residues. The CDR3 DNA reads TGTGCCAGCAGTGCCCAGGGACTCCAAGAGACCCAGTACTTC. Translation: CASSAQGLQETQYF. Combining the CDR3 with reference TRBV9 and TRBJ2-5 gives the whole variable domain DSGVTQTPKHLITATGQRVTLRCSPRSGDLSVYWYQQSLDQGLQFLIQYYNGEERAKGNILERFSAQQFPDLHSELNLSSLELGDSALYFCASSAQGLQETQYFGPGTRLLVL.

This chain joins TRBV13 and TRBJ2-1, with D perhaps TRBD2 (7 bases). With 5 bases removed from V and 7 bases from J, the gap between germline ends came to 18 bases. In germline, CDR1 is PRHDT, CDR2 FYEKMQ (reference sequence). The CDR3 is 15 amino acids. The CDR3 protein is CASSDGPRGGNEQFF. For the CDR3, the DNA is TGTGCCAGCAGCGACGGCCCAAGGGGGGGGAATGAGCAGTTCTTC.

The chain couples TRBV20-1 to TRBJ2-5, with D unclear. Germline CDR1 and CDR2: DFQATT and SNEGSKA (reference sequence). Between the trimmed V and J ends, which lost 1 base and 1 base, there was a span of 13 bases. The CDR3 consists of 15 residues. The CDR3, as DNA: TGCAGTGCTAGAGCCCCCCTGATAATCCAAGAGACCCAGTACTTC. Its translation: CSARAPLIIQETQYF.

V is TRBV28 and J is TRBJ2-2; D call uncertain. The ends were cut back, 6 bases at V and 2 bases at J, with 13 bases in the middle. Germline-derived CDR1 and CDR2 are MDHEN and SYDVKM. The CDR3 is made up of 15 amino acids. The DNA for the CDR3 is TGTGCCAGCAGGAACGTCCCACATAACACCGGGGAGCTGTTTTTT. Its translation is CASRNVPHNTGELFF.

CDR3 DNA sequence: TGTGCCAGCAGCCATTTGTGGACGGGCAACTATGGCTACACCTTC. Protein: CASSHLWTGNYGYTF. The chain couples TRBV11-2 to TRBJ1-2; no firm D call. Per germline, CDR1 SGHAT and CDR2 FQNNGV. CDR3 length equals 15 residues. Trimming took 5 bases from V and 2 from J, leaving 15 bases between them.

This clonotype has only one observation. The CDR3 sequence is CASSQGTRIYEQYF. The CDR3 bases are TGTGCCAGCAGCCAAGGGACAAGGATCTACGAGCAGTACTTC. V gene TRBV14 combines with J gene TRBJ2-7, with TRBD1 as a possible D gene (5 bases). CDR1 SGHDN and CDR2 FVKESK come from the germline V gene. The CDR3 length is 14 residues. With 1 base removed from V and 3 bases from J, the gap between germline ends came to 10 bases.

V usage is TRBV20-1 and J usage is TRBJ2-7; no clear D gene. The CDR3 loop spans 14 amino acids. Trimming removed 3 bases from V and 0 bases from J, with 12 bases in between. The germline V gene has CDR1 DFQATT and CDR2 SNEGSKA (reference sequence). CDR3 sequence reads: CSASGRRFSYEQYF. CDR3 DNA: TGCAGTGCTAGTGGACGGCGGTTCTCCTACGAGCAGTACTTC.

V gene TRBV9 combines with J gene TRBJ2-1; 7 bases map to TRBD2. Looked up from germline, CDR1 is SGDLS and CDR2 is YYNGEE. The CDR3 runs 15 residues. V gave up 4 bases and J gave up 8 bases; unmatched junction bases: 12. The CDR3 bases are TGTGCCAGCAGCCACGGGGAGGGGTCGAGGGATGAGCAGTTCTTC. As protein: CASSHGEGSRDEQFF. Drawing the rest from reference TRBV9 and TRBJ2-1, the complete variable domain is DSGVTQTPKHLITATGQRVTLRCSPRSGDLSVYWYQQSLDQGLQFLIQYYNGEERAKGNILERFSAQQFPDLHSELNLSSLELGDSALYFCASSHGEGSRDEQFFGPGTRLTVL.

CDR3 residues: CASSQAEYYEQYF. CDR3 coding DNA: TGCGCCAGCAGCCAAGCGGAATACTACGAGCAGTACTTC. This rearrangement joins TRBV4-1 to TRBJ2-7; D unresolved. Trimming shortened V by 1 base and J by 3 bases, and 7 bases separated the two germline ends. This CDR3 comprises 13 residues. Germline CDR1 reads MGHRA; CDR2 reads YSYEKL.

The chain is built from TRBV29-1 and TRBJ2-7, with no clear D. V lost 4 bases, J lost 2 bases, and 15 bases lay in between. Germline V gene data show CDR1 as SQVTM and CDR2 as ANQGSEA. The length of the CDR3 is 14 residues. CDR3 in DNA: TGCAGCGTTGGGGATGATTGGGCCCCCTACGAGCAGTACTTC. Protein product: CSVGDDWAPYEQYF.

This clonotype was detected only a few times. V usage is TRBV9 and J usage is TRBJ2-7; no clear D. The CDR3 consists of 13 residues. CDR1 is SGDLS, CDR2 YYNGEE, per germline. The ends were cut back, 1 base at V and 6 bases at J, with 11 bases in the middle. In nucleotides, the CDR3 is TGTGCCAGCAGCGTATTCGAGCTTTTCGAGCAGTACTTC. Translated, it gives CASSVFELFEQYF.

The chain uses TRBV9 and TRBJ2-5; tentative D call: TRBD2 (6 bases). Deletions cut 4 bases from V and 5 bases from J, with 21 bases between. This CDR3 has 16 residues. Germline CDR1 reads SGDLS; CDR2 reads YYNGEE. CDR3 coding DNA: TGTGCCAGCAGCCAAGTCGGGCGGGGCGACGGGGAGACCCAGTACTTC. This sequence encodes CASSQVGRGDGETQYF.

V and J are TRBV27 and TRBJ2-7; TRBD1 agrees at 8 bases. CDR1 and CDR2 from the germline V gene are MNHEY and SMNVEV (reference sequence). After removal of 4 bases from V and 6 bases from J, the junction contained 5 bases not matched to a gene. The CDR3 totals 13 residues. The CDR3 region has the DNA TGTGCCAGCAGTTCCGGGACAGGTAGCGAGCAGTACTTC. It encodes CASSSGTGSEQYF.

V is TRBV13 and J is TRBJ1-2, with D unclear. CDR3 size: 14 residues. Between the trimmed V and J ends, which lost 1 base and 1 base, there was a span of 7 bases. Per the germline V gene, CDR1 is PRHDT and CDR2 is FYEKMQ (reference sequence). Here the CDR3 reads CASSLVPLNYGYTF. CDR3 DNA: TGTGCCAGCAGCTTAGTTCCCCTTAACTATGGCTACACCTTC.

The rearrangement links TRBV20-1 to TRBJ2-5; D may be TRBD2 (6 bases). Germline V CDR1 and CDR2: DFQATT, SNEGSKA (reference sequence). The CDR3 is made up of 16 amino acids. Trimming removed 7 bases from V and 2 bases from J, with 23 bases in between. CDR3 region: CSVQAWARGEQETQYF. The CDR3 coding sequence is TGCAGTGTACAGGCCTGGGCGCGGGGAGAACAAGAGACCCAGTACTTC.

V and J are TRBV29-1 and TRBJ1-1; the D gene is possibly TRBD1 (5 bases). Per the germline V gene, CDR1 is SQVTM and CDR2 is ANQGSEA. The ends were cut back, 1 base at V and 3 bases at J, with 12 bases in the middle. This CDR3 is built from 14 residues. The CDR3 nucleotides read TGCAGCGTTGAAGGGGGCAGAGGACACACTGAAGCTTTCTTT. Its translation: CSVEGGRGHTEAFF. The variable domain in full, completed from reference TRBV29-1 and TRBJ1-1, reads SAVISQKPSRDICQRGTSLTIQCQVDSQVTMMFWYRQQPGQSLTLIATANQGSEATYESGFVIDKFPISRPNLTFSTLTVSNMSPEDSSIYLCSVEGGRGHTEAFFGQGTRLTVV.

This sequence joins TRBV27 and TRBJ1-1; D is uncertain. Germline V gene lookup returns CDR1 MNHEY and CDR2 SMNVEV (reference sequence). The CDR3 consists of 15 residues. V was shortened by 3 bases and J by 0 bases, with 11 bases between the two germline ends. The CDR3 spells CASSLSGNLNTEAFF. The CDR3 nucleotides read TGTGCCAGCAGTTTGTCAGGCAACCTGAACACTGAAGCTTTCTTT.

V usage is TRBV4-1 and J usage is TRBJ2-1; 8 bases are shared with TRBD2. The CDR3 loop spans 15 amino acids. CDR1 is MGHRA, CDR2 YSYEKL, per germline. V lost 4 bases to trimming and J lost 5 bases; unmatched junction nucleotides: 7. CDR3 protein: CASSRIAGTNNEQFF. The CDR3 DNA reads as TGCGCCAGCAGCCGGATAGCGGGGACCAACAATGAGCAGTTCTTC.

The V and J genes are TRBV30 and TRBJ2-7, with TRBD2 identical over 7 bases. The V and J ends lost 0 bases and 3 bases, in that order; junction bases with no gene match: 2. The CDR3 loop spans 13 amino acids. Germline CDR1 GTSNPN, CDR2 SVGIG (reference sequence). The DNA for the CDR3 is TGTGCCTGGAGTGTAGGCGGGGGCTACGAGCAGTACTTC. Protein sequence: CAWSVGGGYEQYF.

The CDR3 loop reads CAIRDGRNEQFF. DNA for the CDR3: TGTGCCATCAGAGACGGGCGCAATGAGCAGTTCTTC. V is TRBV10-3 and J is TRBJ2-1; D gene uncertain. The length of the CDR3 is 12 residues. Per germline, CDR1 ENHRY and CDR2 SYGVKD. V dropped 6 bases and J dropped 6 bases, with 9 bases sitting between them.

In DNA, the CDR3 is TGTGCCAGCAGCTTACTCGGGGGTCCGGCAGATACGCAGTATTTT. The encoded protein is CASSLLGGPADTQYF. The V gene is TRBV7-9, the J gene TRBJ2-3; possibly TRBD2 for D (6 bases). The ends were cut back, 2 bases at V and 4 bases at J, with 13 bases in the middle. The CDR3 extends over 15 amino acids. Germline-derived CDR1 and CDR2 are SEHNR and FQNEAQ (reference sequence).

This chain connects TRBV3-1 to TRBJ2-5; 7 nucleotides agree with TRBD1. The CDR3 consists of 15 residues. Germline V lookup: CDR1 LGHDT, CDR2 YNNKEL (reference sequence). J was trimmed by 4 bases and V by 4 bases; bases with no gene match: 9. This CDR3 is CASSPQRTGGETQYF. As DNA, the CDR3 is TGTGCCAGCAGCCCCCAAAGGACAGGCGGAGAGACCCAGTACTTC.

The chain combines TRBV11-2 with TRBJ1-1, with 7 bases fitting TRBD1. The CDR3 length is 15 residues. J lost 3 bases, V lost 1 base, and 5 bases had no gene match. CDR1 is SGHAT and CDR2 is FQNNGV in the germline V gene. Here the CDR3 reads CASSLATTGYTEAFF. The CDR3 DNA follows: TGTGCCAGCAGCTTAGCTACGACAGGGTACACTGAAGCTTTCTTT. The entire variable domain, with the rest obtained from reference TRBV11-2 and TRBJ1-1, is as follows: EAGVAQSPRYKIIEKRQSVAFWCNPISGHATLYWYQQILGQGPKLLIQFQNNGVVDDSQLPKDRFSAERLKGVDSTLKIQPAKLEDSAVYLCASSLATTGYTEAFFGQGTRLTVV.

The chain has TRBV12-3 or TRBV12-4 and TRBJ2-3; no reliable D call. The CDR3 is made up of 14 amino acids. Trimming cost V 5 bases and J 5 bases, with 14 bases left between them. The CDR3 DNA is TGTGCCAGCAGTCCCGCCATGATCGGAGATACGCAGTATTTT. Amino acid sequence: CASSPAMIGDTQYF.